This TCR beta chain derives from a study of blood T cell repertoires in COVID-19. Looked up from germline, CDR1 is SGHTA and CDR2 is FQGNSA. The CDR3 consists of 15 residues. V lost 4 bases, J lost 4 bases, and 17 bases lay in between. This table comes from immunoSEQ multiplex PCR, and its TCRdb copy is limited to in-frame clones, with some not included. The data show more than 130,000 clones, around nine tenths seen once. This clone was picked up a small number of times. Material: peripheral blood. This receptor was obtained from a woman aged 40 to 50 with acute or convalescent COVID-19. The chain has TRBV7-2 and TRBJ2-7; D might be TRBD1 (6 bases). The DNA of the CDR3 is TGTGCCAGCAGCTCACCCACAGGGCGGCTGTACGAGCAGTACTTC. It is translated as CASSSPTGRLYEQYF.